Each of the 27 T cell receptor beta chains below was sequenced from the same sample in a study of blood T cell repertoires in COVID-19. TCRdb keeps only in-frame clones here, not all; method: immunoSEQ multiplex PCR. This sample has some 180,000 clones; 78% occur once, and the top ten carry 2.5% to 3%. The specimen was peripheral blood. Receptors were obtained from a woman older than 75 with active or convalescent COVID-19.

The V gene is TRBV2, the J gene TRBJ2-1; D is uncertain. Germline values: CDR1 SNHLY, CDR2 FYNNEI. The CDR3 extends over 14 amino acids. V lost 3 bases, J lost 7 bases, and 13 bases lay in between. The CDR3: CASSESSRLNEQFF. CDR3 nucleotides: TGTGCCAGCAGTGAGTCCTCCAGGCTAAATGAGCAGTTCTTC.

The chain couples TRBV5-1 to TRBJ2-3; 12 bases fit TRBD2. There are 18 residues in the CDR3. The trim removed 5 bases at V and 0 bases at J, leaving 10 bases unmatched. Germline CDR1 and CDR2: SGHRS and YFSETQ. Here the CDR3 DNA reads TGCGCCAGCAGACTCGGACTAGCGGGGACAACTAGCACAGATACGCAGTATTTT. Encoded protein: CASRLGLAGTTSTDTQYF.

The CDR3 coding sequence is TGTGCCAGCAGCCCTCAGACAAACACTGAAGCTTTCTTT. Amino acids: CASSPQTNTEAFF. The chain combines TRBV5-4 with TRBJ1-1, with D uncertain. The V gene lost 4 bases and the J gene lost 2 bases, with 9 bases spanning the gap. There are 13 residues in the CDR3. In germline, CDR1 is SGHNT, CDR2 YYREEE (reference sequence).

This chain connects TRBV10-3 to TRBJ1-5; possible D gene TRBD1, 6 bases. Germline loops: CDR1 ENHRY, CDR2 SYGVKD. V was cut by 9 bases and J by 4 bases, with 13 bases left in between. CDR3 length: 13 amino acids. In DNA, the CDR3 is TGTGCCATGGCAGGGACATCGAATCAGCCCCAGCATTTT. It is translated as CAMAGTSNQPQHF.

The chain links TRBV25-1 to TRBJ1-5, with 7 bases lining up with TRBD1. The V gene end was trimmed by 3 bases and the J gene end by 3 bases; junction bases not matched to a gene: 14. From germline, CDR1 is MGHDK and CDR2 SYGVNS. The CDR3 totals 18 residues. DNA of the CDR3: TGTGCCAGCAGTGATCTGCTGGAGGGGGCTATATCCAATCAGCCCCAGCATTTT. Encoded protein: CASSDLLEGAISNQPQHF. The whole variable domain, filled in from reference TRBV25-1 and TRBJ1-5, reads EADIYQTPRYLVIGTGKKITLECSQTMGHDKMYWYQQDPGMELHLIHYSYGVNSTEKGDLSSESTVSRIRTEHFPLTLESARPSHTSQYLCASSDLLEGAISNQPQHFGDGTRLSIL.

This chain links TRBV2 with TRBJ2-5; D uncertain. The CDR3 covers 14 residues. In germline, CDR1 is SNHLY, CDR2 FYNNEI. The V gene lost 3 bases and the J gene lost 1 base, with 9 bases spanning the gap. The CDR3 reads CASSDRSRQETQYF. DNA for the CDR3: TGTGCCAGCAGTGATCGGTCGCGCCAAGAGACCCAGTACTTC. Filled out from reference TRBV2 and TRBJ2-5, the complete variable domain reads EPEVTQTPSHQVTQMGQEVILRCVPISNHLYFYWYRQILGQKVEFLVSFYNNEISEKSEIFDDQFSVERPDGSNFTLKIRSTKLEDSAMYFCASSDRSRQETQYFGPGTRLLVL.

The chain carries TRBV25-1 and TRBJ2-7, with D perhaps matching TRBD1 (5 bases). The V end was cut by 3 bases, the J end by 2 bases, with 20 bases between. Germline V gives CDR1 MGHDK, CDR2 SYGVNS. The CDR3 contains 17 residues. CDR3 DNA sequence: TGTGCCAGCAGTGATCCAGTAGGTGGGGCTTCTCCCTACGAGCAGTACTTC. Residues: CASSDPVGGASPYEQYF.

The rearrangement uses TRBV6-1 and TRBJ1-4; D perhaps matches TRBD1 (5 bases). Looked up from germline, CDR1 is MNHNS and CDR2 is SASEGT. V lost 0 bases and J 0 bases, leaving 8 bases between the germline ends. The CDR3 totals 16 residues. CDR3 in amino acids: CASSEAATATNEKLFF. CDR3 bases: TGTGCCAGCAGTGAAGCCGCGACAGCAACTAATGAAAAACTGTTTTTT.

J is TRBJ2-1 and V is TRBV18; 11 nucleotides line up with TRBD1. Germline V gene lookup returns CDR1 KGHSH and CDR2 LQKENI. CDR3 length: 17 amino acids. V trimming: 3 bases; J trimming: 4 bases; junction bases outside the gene matches: 8. The CDR3 loop is CASSPGVGTGGYNEQFF. CDR3 nucleotide sequence: TGTGCCAGCTCACCGGGTGTCGGGACAGGGGGTTACAATGAGCAGTTCTTC.

The rearrangement uses TRBV3-1 (or the pseudogene TRBV3-2) and TRBJ2-7; 13 bases line up with TRBD2. J was trimmed by 6 bases and V by 4 bases; bases with no gene match: 27. The CDR3 is made up of 22 amino acids. Germline V gene data show CDR1 as LGHDT and CDR2 as YNNKEL (reference sequence). The CDR3 sequence: CASSLRGASGLAGTGRRLEQYF. Written as DNA, the CDR3 is TGTGCCAGCAGCCTAAGGGGTGCCTCGGGACTAGCGGGGACCGGTAGGCGCCTCGAGCAGTACTTC.

The CDR3 sequence is CASSSGGNTEAFF. In DNA form, the CDR3 reads TGCGCCAGCAGTTCAGGGGGGAACACTGAAGCTTTCTTT. The rearrangement links TRBV10-2 to TRBJ1-1; TRBD1 matches 7 bases. CDR3 length: 13 amino acids. Trimming removed 5 bases from V and 1 base from J; junction bases left unmatched: 1. Germline V lookup: CDR1 WSHSY, CDR2 SAAADI.

This sequence joins TRBV2 and TRBJ2-6, with TRBD1 identical over 7 bases. Per the germline V gene, CDR1 is SNHLY and CDR2 is FYNNEI. The CDR3 contains 17 residues. Trimming removed 2 bases from V and 0 bases from J; junction bases left unmatched: 4. The CDR3 here is CASSERDSFSGANVLTF. In DNA, the CDR3 is TGTGCCAGCAGTGAAAGGGACAGCTTCTCTGGGGCCAACGTCCTGACTTTC.

The count of this clone is one. J is TRBJ1-2 and V is TRBV5-8; D is possibly TRBD1 (6 bases). Germline CDR1 SGHTS, CDR2 YDEGEE. The CDR3 length is 13 residues. With 4 bases removed from V and 3 bases from J, the gap between germline ends came to 10 bases. CDR3 nucleotide sequence: TGTGCCAGCAGCCCCCGGACAGACTATGGCTACACCTTC. Its translation is CASSPRTDYGYTF.

The chain couples TRBV28 to TRBJ1-2; D may be TRBD1 (6 bases). Germline values: CDR1 MDHEN, CDR2 SYDVKM. The length of the CDR3 is 13 residues. V was cut by 6 bases and J by 4 bases, with 12 bases left in between. As DNA, the CDR3 is TGTGCCAGCAGGTTTGGGGGCGGCTATGGCTACACCTTC. This translates into CASRFGGGYGYTF.

This sequence joins TRBV7-2 and TRBJ2-7; TRBD1 is a possible D gene (5 bases). The CDR3 covers 17 residues. Deletions cut 3 bases from V and 9 bases from J, with 27 bases between. Germline V gene sequence: CDR1 SGHTA, CDR2 FQGNSA. The CDR3: CASSFLPLGRTTSGQYF. Written as DNA, the CDR3 is TGTGCCAGCAGCTTCCTCCCACTGGGGCGGACCACTTCGGGGCAGTACTTC.

This chain uses TRBV10-3 with TRBJ2-1; TRBD1 matches at 9 bases. CDR3 size: 13 residues. Trimming at V came to 10 bases and at J to 5 bases, leaving 6 bases not matched to a gene. Germline V gene lookup returns CDR1 ENHRY and CDR2 SYGVKD. The CDR3 region is CATGGDRDNEQFF. The CDR3 coding sequence is TGTGCCACGGGCGGGGACAGGGACAATGAGCAGTTCTTC.

The chain employs TRBV4-3 and TRBJ1-1, with 7 bases matching TRBD1. Germline V gene data show CDR1 as LGHNA and CDR2 as YSLEER. Trimming at V came to 4 bases and at J to 4 bases, leaving 12 bases not matched to a gene. There are 16 residues in the CDR3. The CDR3 here is CASSLSPPAGGTEAFF. CDR3 bases: TGCGCCAGCAGCCTGTCCCCCCCGGCAGGGGGCACTGAAGCTTTCTTT.

This clone was observed many times. In DNA form, the CDR3 reads TGTGCCAGCAGTGCTGGGGGGTTGGGCACAGATACGCAGTATTTT. Its protein is CASSAGGLGTDTQYF. V and J are TRBV27 and TRBJ2-3, with D tentatively TRBD2 (6 bases). The CDR3 sequence is 15 residues long. Per germline, CDR1 MNHEY and CDR2 SMNVEV (reference sequence). V lost 5 bases, J lost 1 base, and 13 bases lay in between.

The J gene is TRBJ2-3, the V gene TRBV6-5; TRBD1 matches at 7 bases. The junction had 6 bases not matched to a gene; V was cut back by 5 bases and J by 4 bases. The CDR3 extends over 14 amino acids. Germline V gives CDR1 MNHEY, CDR2 SVGAGI. CDR3 in amino acids: CASSLRQGSDTQYF. The CDR3 DNA sequence: TGTGCCAGCAGTCTACGACAGGGATCAGATACGCAGTATTTT.

The V call is TRBV5-1, the J call TRBJ2-1; 12 nucleotides match TRBD2. This CDR3 has 16 residues. The V gene's germline CDR1 is SGHRS and CDR2 YFSETQ. V lost 1 base, J lost 2 bases, and 1 base stayed unmatched. For the CDR3, the DNA is TGCGCCAGCAGCTTGACTAGCGGGGGGCCCTACAATGAGCAGTTCTTC. Residues: CASSLTSGGPYNEQFF.

V usage is TRBV10-3 and J usage is TRBJ1-1; 11 bases match TRBD1. With 7 bases clipped from V and 6 bases from J, the junction kept 4 bases outside the gene matches. CDR3 length: 13 residues. The germline V gene has CDR1 ENHRY and CDR2 SYGVKD. The DNA of the CDR3 is TGTGCCATCACCGGACAGGGGGCTTCTGAAGCTTTCTTT. It yields the protein CAITGQGASEAFF.

Only one count was recorded for this clone. The chain carries TRBV11-3 and TRBJ2-5; D not certain. The CDR3 spans 12 residues. The germline V gene encodes CDR1 SGHNT and CDR2 YENEEA. The ends were cut back, 0 bases at V and 7 bases at J, with 6 bases in the middle. The DNA of the CDR3 is TGTGCCAGCAGCTTAGAAGGCGGGACCCAGTACTTC. Translating it yields CASSLEGGTQYF.

This chain uses TRBV11-2 with TRBJ2-7, with D perhaps TRBD2 (5 bases). Germline values: CDR1 SGHAT, CDR2 FQNNGV. CDR3 length: 15 amino acids. V lost 2 bases to trimming and J lost 3 bases, with 14 bases between them. Here the CDR3 DNA reads TGTGCCAGCAGCTTATTTAGCCAGCGGAGCTACGAGCAGTACTTC. This gives the protein CASSLFSQRSYEQYF.

Only one count was recorded for this clone. The gene calls are TRBV19 and TRBJ1-5; no definite D call. The germline V gene encodes CDR1 LNHDA and CDR2 SQIVND (reference sequence). This CDR3 has 13 residues. Trimming removed 3 bases at V and 6 bases at J, with 9 bases between. The CDR3 DNA is TGTGCCAGTAGTATTAAGAGCGGTCAGCCCCAGCATTTT. This gives the protein CASSIKSGQPQHF. The whole variable domain, filled in from reference TRBV19 and TRBJ1-5, reads DGGITQSPKYLFRKEGQNVTLSCEQNLNHDAMYWYRQDPGQGLRLIYYSQIVNDFQKGDIAEGYSVSREKKESFPLTVTSAQKNPTAFYLCASSIKSGQPQHFGDGTRLSIL.

V usage is TRBV5-1 and J usage is TRBJ2-2; the D gene is possibly TRBD2 (5 bases). Deletions cut 5 bases from V and 4 bases from J, with 9 bases between. Germline CDR1 SGHRS, CDR2 YFSETQ. The CDR3 runs to 13 residues. The CDR3 is CASRPTSTGELFF. Here the CDR3 DNA reads TGCGCCAGCAGACCTACTAGCACCGGGGAGCTGTTTTTT.

The genes are TRBV28 and TRBJ2-2; D gene ambiguous. CDR1 MDHEN and CDR2 SYDVKM come from the germline V gene. Trimming stripped 0 bases from V and 4 bases from J, with 12 bases between. The CDR3 is 16 residues long. CDR3 sequence: CASSLWEKSSTGELFF. The CDR3 nucleotides read TGTGCCAGCAGTTTATGGGAGAAAAGTTCCACCGGGGAGCTGTTTTTT.

This CDR3 reads CASSLSTPLGGARGAGDTQYF. CDR3 nucleotides: TGTGCCAGCAGCTTATCTACACCCCTCGGGGGCGCCAGGGGGGCGGGGGATACGCAGTATTTT. The chain uses TRBV9 and TRBJ2-3; TRBD1 is a possible D gene (7 bases). The V gene's germline CDR1 is SGDLS and CDR2 YYNGEE. V was pared by 4 bases and J by 6 bases, with 36 bases between. This CDR3 spans 21 amino acids.